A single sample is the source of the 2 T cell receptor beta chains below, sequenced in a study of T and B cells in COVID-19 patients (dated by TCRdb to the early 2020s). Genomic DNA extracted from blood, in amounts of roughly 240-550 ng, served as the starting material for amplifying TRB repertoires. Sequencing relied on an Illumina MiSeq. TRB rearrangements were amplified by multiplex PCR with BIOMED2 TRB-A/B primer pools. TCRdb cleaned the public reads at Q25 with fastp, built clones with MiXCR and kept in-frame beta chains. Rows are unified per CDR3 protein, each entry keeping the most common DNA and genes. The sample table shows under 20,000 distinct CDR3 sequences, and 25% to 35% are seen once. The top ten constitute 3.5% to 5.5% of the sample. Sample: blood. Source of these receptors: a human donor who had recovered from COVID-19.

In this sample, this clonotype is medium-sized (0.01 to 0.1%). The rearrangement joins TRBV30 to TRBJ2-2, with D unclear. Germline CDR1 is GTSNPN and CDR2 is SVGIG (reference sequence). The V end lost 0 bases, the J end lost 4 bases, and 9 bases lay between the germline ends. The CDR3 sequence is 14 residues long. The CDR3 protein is CAWSVSEATGELFF. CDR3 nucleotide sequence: TGTGCCTGGAGTGTTTCAGAAGCCACCGGGGAGCTGTTTTTT. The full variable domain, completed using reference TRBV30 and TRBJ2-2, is SQTIHQWPATLVQPVGSPLSLECTVEGTSNPNLYWYRQAAGRGLQLLFYSVGIGQISSEVPQNLSASRPQDRQFILSSKKLLLSDSGFYLCAWSVSEATGELFFGEGSRLTVL.

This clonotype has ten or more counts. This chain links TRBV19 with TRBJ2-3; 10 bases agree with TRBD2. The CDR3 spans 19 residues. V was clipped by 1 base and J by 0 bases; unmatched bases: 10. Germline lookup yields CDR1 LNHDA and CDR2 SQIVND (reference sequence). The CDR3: CASSIGASGGAQSTDTQYF. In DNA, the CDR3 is TGTGCCAGTAGTATAGGGGCCAGCGGGGGGGCCCAAAGCACAGATACGCAGTATTTT.